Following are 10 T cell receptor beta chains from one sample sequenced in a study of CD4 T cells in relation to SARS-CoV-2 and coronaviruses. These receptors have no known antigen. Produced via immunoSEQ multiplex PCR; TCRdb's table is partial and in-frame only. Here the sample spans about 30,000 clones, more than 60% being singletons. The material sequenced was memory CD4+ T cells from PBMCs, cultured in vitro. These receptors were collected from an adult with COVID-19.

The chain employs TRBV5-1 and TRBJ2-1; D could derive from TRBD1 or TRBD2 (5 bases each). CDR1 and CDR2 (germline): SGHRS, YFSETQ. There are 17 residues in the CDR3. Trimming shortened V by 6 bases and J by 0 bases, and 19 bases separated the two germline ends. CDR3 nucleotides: TGCGCCAGCAACCCCACCACGGGGCTTAGCTCCTACAATGAGCAGTTCTTC. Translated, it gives CASNPTTGLSSYNEQFF. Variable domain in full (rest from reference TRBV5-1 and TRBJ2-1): KAGVTQTPRYLIKTRGQQVTLSCSPISGHRSVSWYQQTPGQGLQFLFEYFSETQRNKGNFPGRFSGRQFSNSRSEMNVSTLELGDSALYLCASNPTTGLSSYNEQFFGPGTRLTVL.

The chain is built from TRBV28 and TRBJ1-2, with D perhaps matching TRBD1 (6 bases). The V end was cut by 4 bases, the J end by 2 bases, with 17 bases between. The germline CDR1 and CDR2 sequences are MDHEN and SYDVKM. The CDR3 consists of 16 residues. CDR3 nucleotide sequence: TGTGCCAGCAGTTCCCAAGCCCCGGGACACAACTATGGCTACACCTTC. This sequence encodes CASSSQAPGHNYGYTF.

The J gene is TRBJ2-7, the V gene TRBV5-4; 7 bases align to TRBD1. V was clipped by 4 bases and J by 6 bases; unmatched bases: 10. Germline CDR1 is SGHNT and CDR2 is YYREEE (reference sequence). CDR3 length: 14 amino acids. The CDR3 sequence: CASSSYRDSSEQYF. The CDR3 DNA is TGTGCCAGCAGCAGTTACCGGGACAGTAGCGAGCAGTACTTC.

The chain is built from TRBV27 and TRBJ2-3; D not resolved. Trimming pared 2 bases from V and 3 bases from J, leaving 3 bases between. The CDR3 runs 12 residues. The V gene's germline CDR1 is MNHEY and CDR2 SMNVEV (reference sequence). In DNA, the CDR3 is TGTGCCAGCAGTTTAATTACAGATACGCAGTATTTT. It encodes CASSLITDTQYF.

The CDR3 sequence is CASSLGQPQHF. The CDR3 DNA is TGTGCCAGCAGTCTTGGCCAGCCCCAGCATTTT. The rearrangement links TRBV12-3 or TRBV12-4 to TRBJ1-5; D ambiguous. CDR3 length: 11 amino acids. V gave up 5 bases and J gave up 7 bases, with 6 bases separating them.

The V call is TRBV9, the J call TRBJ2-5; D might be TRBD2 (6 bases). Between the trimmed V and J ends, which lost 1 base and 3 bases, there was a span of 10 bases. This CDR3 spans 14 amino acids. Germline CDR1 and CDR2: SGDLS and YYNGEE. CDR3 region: CASSVHGSKETQYF. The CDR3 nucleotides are TGTGCCAGCAGCGTACACGGGAGCAAAGAGACCCAGTACTTC.

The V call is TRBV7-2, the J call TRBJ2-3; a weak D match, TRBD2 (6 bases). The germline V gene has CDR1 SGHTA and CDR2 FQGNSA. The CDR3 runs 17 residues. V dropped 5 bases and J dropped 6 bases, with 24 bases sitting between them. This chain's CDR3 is CASSPNPLGTSIDTQYF. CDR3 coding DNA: TGTGCCAGCAGCCCTAACCCTCTCGGGACTTCAATCGATACGCAGTATTTT.

CDR3 DNA sequence: TGTGCCAGCAGCGCACGAGAACAGGGACGTCGCGAGAAAAAACTGTTTTTT. It translates to CASSAREQGRREKKLFF. This chain joins TRBV21-1 and TRBJ1-4; no DNA check was done on the table's D call, TRBD1. TRBV21-1 is shown as a pseudogene. There are 17 residues in the CDR3.

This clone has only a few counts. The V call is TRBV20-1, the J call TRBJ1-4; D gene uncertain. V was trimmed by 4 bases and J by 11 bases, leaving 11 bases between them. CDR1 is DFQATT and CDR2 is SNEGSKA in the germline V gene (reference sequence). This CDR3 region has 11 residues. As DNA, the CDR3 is TGCAGTGCTATACGAGGCTACAAACTGTTTTTT. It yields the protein CSAIRGYKLFF.

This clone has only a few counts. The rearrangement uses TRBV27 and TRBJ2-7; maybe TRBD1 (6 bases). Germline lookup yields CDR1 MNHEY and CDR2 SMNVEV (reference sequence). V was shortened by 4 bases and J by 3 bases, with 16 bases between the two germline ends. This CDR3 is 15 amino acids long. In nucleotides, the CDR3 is TGTGCCAGCAGTTCGTTCCGGGACACTTACTACGAGCAGTACTTC. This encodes CASSSFRDTYYEQYF.